This T cell receptor beta chain came from a study of monozygotic twins with inflammatory bowel disease. Per-sample cDNA came from eight separate reactions. The UMIs carried a 6-nucleotide sample barcode, and they were added by template switching. No DNA is given; TCRdb re-called the 5' RACE reads and lists each CDR3 protein once. The ten top clones account for more than 1%, within a sample of about 140,000 distinct CDR3 sequences. Each donor gave 2.5 to 3 ml of peripheral blood. Investigators pulled total RNA out of whole blood and did not sort T cells. Germline lookup yields CDR1 SGHTA and CDR2 FQGNSA. The CDR3 loop spans 16 amino acids.

What was sequenced was blood. The chain links TRBV7-2 to TRBJ2-3; absent DNA, TCRdb's TRBD1 call cannot be checked. The TCR was taken from a human donor with ulcerative colitis or Crohn's disease, or a healthy co-twin of an affected twin (not recorded which). The CDR3 here is CASSFEGQTSTDTQYF.